This T cell receptor beta chain was retrieved from a study of OX40 agonist ivuxolimab in advanced cancers. Across the study: Ivuxolimab was delivered to patients intravenously every 2 weeks at doses spanning 0.01 to 10 mg/kg.

Only in-frame clones appear in the TCRdb table, and some are missing; sequencing was by immunoSEQ multiplex PCR. The top ten hold about 12% of the sample, which has about 19,000 clones, approximately 73% seen once. Deletions cut 6 bases from V and 2 bases from J, with 14 bases between. The CDR3 is made up of 14 amino acids. Germline-derived CDR1 and CDR2 are SGHTA and FQGNSA. This clone is classed as large. The chain combines TRBV7-2 with TRBJ2-7; no firm D call. Here the sequenced sample was CD4+ or CD8+ T cells sorted from blood, taken in a trial of the OX40 agonist ivuxolimab. This TCR was recovered from an adult with an advanced solid tumor such as melanoma, head and neck, liver or kidney cancer. The CDR3 DNA sequence: TGTGCCAGCAGTCTACTACTTCGTACCTACGAGCAGTACTTC. Protein: CASSLLLRTYEQYF.